Below are 7 T cell receptor beta chains sequenced from a single sample in a study of T cells in localized non-small cell lung cancer. TCRdb keeps only in-frame clones here, not all; method: immunoSEQ multiplex PCR. The top ten hold more than 15% of the sample, which has more than 850 clones, less than 25% seen once. Sequences were derived from normal lung tissue next to the tumor, sampled before any cancer treatment. All receptors derive from a male donor at least 60 years old with stage I lung adenocarcinoma.

The V call is TRBV6-8, the J call TRBJ1-1; D might be TRBD1 (5 bases). Trimming pared 6 bases from V and 6 bases from J, leaving 11 bases between. Germline V CDR1 and CDR2: MNHGY, SAAAGT. CDR3 size: 12 residues. The CDR3 region is CASSQGVAEAFF. CDR3 nucleotide sequence: TGTGCCAGCAGCCAGGGTGTTGCTGAAGCTTTCTTT.

A few counts support this clone. The gene calls are TRBV6-8 and TRBJ1-2; D is unresolved. V was cut by 5 bases and J by 4 bases, with 11 bases left in between. This CDR3 comprises 13 residues. CDR1 is MNHGY, CDR2 SAAAGT, per germline. In DNA form, the CDR3 reads TGTGCCAGCAGTATCAGAGTTCGCTATGGCTACACCTTC. Translated, it gives CASSIRVRYGYTF.

This clone occurred a few times. V and J are TRBV18 and TRBJ2-7; TRBD1 matches at 8 bases. The germline V gene encodes CDR1 KGHSH and CDR2 LQKENI. The CDR3 has 15 residues. Trimming at V came to 5 bases and at J to 3 bases, leaving 9 bases not matched to a gene. The CDR3 DNA is TGTGCCAGCTCAACAGGGGGGCAGGCTAGCTACGAGCAGTACTTC. This sequence encodes CASSTGGQASYEQYF. Based on the CDR3 plus reference TRBV18 and TRBJ2-7, the full variable domain is NAGVMQNPRHLVRRRGQEARLRCSPMKGHSHVYWYRQLPEEGLKFMVYLQKENIIDESGMPKERFSAEFPKEGPSILRIQQVVRGDSAAYFCASSTGGQASYEQYFGPGTRLTVT.

V is TRBV4-1 and J is TRBJ2-1; D is perhaps TRBD2 (6 bases). The V end was cut by 1 base, the J end by 2 bases, with 15 bases between. This CDR3 spans 17 amino acids. CDR1 and CDR2 from the germline V gene are MGHRA and YSYEKL. CDR3 sequence reads: CASSQGARAGTYNEQFF. The CDR3 DNA reads as TGCGCCAGCAGCCAAGGGGCGAGGGCGGGAACCTACAATGAGCAGTTCTTC.

There are a few counts of this clone. V and J are TRBV30 and TRBJ2-3; unclear D gene. Germline V gene lookup returns CDR1 GTSNPN and CDR2 SVGIG (reference sequence). CDR3 size: 14 residues. V lost 8 bases, J lost 0 bases, and 15 bases lay in between. CDR3 sequence (DNA): TGTGCCCAACCAACTTCCCCTAGCACAGATACGCAGTATTTT. This gives the protein CAQPTSPSTDTQYF.

This clone was observed a single time. The rearrangement joins TRBV29-1 to TRBJ2-7; D perhaps matches TRBD2 (7 bases). The CDR3 extends over 13 amino acids. The ends were cut back, 8 bases at V and 4 bases at J, with 18 bases in the middle. From germline, CDR1 is SQVTM and CDR2 ANQGSEA. CDR3 bases: TGCAGCTCCGGGTCAGGGGAGGGATACGAGCAGTACTTC. Translation gives CSSGSGEGYEQYF.

The chain uses TRBV18 and TRBJ2-7; possibly TRBD1 for D (6 bases). V was shortened by 2 bases and J by 1 base, with 12 bases between the two germline ends. Germline V CDR1 and CDR2: KGHSH, LQKENI. The length of the CDR3 is 15 residues. The CDR3 DNA sequence: TGTGCCAGCTCACCAGTGGCAGGGGATTCCTACGAGCAGTACTTC. Its protein product is CASSPVAGDSYEQYF.